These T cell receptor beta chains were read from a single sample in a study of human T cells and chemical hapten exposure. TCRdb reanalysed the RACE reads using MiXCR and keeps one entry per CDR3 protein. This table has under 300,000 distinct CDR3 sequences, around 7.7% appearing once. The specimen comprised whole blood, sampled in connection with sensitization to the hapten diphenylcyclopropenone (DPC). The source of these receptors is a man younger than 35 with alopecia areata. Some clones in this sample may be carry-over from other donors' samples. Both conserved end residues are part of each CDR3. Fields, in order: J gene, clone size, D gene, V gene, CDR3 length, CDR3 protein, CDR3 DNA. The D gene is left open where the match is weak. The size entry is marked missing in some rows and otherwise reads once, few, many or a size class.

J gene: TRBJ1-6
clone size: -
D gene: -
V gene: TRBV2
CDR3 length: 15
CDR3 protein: CASGGDSSYNSPLHF
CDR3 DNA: TGTGCCAGCGGGGGAGACAGCTCCTATAATTCACCCCTCCACTTT

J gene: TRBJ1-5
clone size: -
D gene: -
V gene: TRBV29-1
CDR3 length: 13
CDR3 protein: CSVENGFNQPQHF
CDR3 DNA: TGCAGCGTTGAGAACGGCTTCAATCAGCCCCAGCATTTT

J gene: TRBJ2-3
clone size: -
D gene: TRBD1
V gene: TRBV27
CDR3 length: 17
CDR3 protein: CASSPQPGTASTDTQYF
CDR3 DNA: TGTGCCAGCAGTCCCCAACCCGGGACAGCGAGCACAGATACGCAGTATTTT

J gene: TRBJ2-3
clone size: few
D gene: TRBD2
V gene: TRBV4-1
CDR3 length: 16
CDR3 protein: CASSQELALSTDTQYF
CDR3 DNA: TGCGCCAGCAGCCAAGAACTAGCGCTTAGCACAGATACGCAGTATTTT

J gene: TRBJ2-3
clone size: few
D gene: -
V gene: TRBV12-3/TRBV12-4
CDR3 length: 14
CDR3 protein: CASSLTRRADTQYF
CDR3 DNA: TGTGCCAGCAGTTTAACCCGCCGGGCAGATACGCAGTATTTT

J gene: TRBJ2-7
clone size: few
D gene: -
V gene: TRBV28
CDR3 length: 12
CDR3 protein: CASSQQWVEQYF
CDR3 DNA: TGTGCCAGCAGCCAGCAGTGGGTCGAGCAGTACTTC

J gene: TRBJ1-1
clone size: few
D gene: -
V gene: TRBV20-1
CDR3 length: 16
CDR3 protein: CSASMTGGGYRTEAFF
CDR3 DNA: TGCAGTGCTAGTATGACAGGAGGGGGGTATCGCACTGAAGCTTTCTTT

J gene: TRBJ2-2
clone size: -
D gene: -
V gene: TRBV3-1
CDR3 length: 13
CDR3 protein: CASSQMAVGELFF
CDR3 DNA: TGTGCCAGCAGCCAAATGGCGGTCGGGGAGCTGTTTTTT

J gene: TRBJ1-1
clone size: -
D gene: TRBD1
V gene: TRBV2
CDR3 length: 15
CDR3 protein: CATPTKTGKYAEAFF
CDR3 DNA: TGTGCCACTCCGACGAAGACAGGGAAGTACGCTGAAGCTTTCTTT

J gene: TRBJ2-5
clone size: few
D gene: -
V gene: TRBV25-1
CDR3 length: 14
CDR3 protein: CASSDPRIGQTQYF
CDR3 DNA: TGTGCCAGCAGTGACCCCCGTATTGGACAGACCCAGTACTTC

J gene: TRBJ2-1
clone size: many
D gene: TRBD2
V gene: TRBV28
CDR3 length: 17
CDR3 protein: CASSSPYSGDSYNEQFF
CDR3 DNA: TGTGCCAGCAGTTCCCCGTATAGCGGGGACTCCTACAATGAGCAGTTCTTC

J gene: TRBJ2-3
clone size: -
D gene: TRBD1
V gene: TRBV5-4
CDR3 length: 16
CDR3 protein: CASSLVAGTGTDTQYF
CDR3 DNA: TGTGCCAGCAGCTTGGTTGCAGGGACAGGCACAGATACGCAGTATTTT

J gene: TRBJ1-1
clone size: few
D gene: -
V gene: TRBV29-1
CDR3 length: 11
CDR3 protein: CSAKENTEAFF
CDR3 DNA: TGCAGCGCGAAGGAGAACACTGAAGCTTTCTTT

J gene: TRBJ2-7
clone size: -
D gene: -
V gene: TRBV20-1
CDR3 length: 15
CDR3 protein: CSARADMGLDREQYF
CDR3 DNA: TGCAGTGCTAGAGCTGATATGGGGCTAGATCGGGAGCAGTACTTC

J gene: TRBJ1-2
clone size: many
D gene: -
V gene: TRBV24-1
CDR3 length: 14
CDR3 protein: CATSDSSRGHGYTF
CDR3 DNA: TGTGCCACCAGTGATTCCTCCAGGGGCCATGGCTACACCTTC

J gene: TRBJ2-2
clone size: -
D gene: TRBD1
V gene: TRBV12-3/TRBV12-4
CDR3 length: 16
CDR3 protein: CASRLTGAPNTGELFF
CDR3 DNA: TGTGCCAGCAGGCTAACAGGGGCTCCGAACACCGGGGAGCTGTTTTTT

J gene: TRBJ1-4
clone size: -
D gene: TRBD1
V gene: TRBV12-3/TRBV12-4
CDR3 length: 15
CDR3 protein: CASSFGAGGNEKLFF
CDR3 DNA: TGTGCCAGCAGTTTTGGAGCAGGGGGCAATGAAAAACTGTTTTTT

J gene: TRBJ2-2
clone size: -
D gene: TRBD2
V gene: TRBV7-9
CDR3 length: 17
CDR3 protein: CASSSLAGGSNTGELFF
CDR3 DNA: TGTGCCAGCAGCAGCCTAGCGGGGGGATCGAACACCGGGGAGCTGTTTTTT

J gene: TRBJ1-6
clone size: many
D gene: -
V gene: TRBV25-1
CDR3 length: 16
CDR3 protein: CASSDHGGSDNLPLHF
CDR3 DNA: TGTGCCAGCAGTGATCACGGGGGGTCAGATAATTTACCCCTCCACTTT

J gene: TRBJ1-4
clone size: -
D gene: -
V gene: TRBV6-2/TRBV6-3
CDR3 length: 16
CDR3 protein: CASSSEVLATNEKLFF
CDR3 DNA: TGTGCCAGCAGTTCGGAAGTCTTGGCAACTAATGAAAAACTGTTTTTT

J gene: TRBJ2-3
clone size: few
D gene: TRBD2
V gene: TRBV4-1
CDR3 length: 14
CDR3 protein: CASSRAGGTDTQYF
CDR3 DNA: TGCGCCAGCAGCCGCGCGGGGGGGACAGATACGCAGTATTTT

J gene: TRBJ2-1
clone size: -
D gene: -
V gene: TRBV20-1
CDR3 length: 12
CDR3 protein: CSARGTENEQFF
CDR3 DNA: TGCAGTGCTAGAGGGACAGAAAATGAGCAGTTCTTC

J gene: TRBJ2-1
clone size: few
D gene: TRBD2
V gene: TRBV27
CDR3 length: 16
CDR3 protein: CASSLSGRGGSGEQFF
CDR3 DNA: TGTGCCAGCAGTTTATCAGGGCGGGGGGGCTCCGGTGAGCAGTTCTTC

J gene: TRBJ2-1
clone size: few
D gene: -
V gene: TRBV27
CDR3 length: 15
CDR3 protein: CASSLSFRGRNEQFF
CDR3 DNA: TGTGCCAGCAGTTTATCATTCAGGGGCCGGAATGAGCAGTTCTTC

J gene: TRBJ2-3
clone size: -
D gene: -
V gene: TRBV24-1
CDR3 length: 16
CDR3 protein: CATSDSQDEATDTQYF
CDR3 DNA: TGTGCCACCAGTGATTCGCAGGATGAGGCCACAGATACGCAGTATTTT

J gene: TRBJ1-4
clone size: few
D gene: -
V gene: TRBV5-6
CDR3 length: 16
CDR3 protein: CASSLDRTSRNEKLFF
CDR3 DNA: TGTGCCAGCAGCTTGGACAGGACCTCGAGAAACGAAAAACTGTTTTTT

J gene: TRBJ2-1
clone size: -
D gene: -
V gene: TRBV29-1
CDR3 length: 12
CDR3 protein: CSVDPRMNEQFF
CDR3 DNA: TGCAGCGTTGACCCCCGGATGAATGAGCAGTTCTTC

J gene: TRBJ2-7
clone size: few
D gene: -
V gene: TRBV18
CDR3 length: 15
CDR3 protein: CASSDGPLKSHEQYF
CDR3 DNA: TGTGCCAGCTCGGACGGGCCCCTTAAGAGCCACGAGCAGTACTTC

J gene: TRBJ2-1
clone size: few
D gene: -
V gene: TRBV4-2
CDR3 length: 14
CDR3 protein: CASSQEGRDNEQFF
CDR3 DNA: TGTGCCAGCAGCCAAGAGGGCCGAGACAATGAGCAGTTCTTC

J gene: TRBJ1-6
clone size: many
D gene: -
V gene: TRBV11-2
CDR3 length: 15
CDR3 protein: CASSPNQSRGPPLHF
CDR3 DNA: TGTGCCAGCAGCCCGAATCAATCCAGGGGTCCACCCCTCCACTTT

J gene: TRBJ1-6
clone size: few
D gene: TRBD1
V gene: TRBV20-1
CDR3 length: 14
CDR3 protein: CSATGTGGRSPLHF
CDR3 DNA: TGCAGTGCGACCGGGACAGGGGGACGTTCACCCCTCCACTTT

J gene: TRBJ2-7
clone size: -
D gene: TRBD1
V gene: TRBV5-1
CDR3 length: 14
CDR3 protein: CASSWGTGRYEQYF
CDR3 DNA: TGCGCCAGCAGCTGGGGGACAGGGAGGTACGAGCAGTACTTC

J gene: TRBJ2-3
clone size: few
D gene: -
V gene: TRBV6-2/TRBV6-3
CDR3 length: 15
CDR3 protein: CASSDHRITSDTQYF
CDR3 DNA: TGTGCCAGCAGCGATCACCGGATTACCTCAGATACGCAGTATTTT

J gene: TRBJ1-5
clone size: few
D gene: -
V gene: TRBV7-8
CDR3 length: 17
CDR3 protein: CASSPSLRQRGHQPQHF
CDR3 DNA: TGTGCCAGCAGCCCTAGTTTGCGCCAGCGGGGACATCAGCCCCAGCATTTT

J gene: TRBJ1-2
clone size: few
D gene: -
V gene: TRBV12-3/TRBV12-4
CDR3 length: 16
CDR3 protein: CASSVGFLAVKYGYTF
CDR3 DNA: TGTGCCAGCAGTGTGGGGTTTCTGGCTGTGAAATATGGCTACACCTTC

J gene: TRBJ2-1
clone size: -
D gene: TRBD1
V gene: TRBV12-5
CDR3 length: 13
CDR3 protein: CASGPSQGASPFF
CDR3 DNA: TGTGCTAGTGGACCCAGCCAGGGGGCTTCTCCGTTCTTC

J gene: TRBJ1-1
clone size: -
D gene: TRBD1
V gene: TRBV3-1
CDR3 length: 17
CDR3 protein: CASSPTLQGSMNTEAFF
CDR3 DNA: TGTGCCAGCAGCCCCACCCTACAGGGGTCCATGAACACTGAAGCTTTCTTT

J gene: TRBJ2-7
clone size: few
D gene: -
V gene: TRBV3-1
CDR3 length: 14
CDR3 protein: CASSQVGGAYEQYF
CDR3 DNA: TGTGCCAGCAGCCAAGTCGGAGGGGCCTACGAGCAGTACTTC

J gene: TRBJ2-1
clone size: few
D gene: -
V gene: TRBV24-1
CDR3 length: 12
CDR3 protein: CATRDTGNEQFF
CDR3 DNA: TGTGCCACCAGGGATACAGGGAATGAGCAGTTCTTC

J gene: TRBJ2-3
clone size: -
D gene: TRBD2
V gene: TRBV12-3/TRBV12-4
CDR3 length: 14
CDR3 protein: CASGGLAGGDTQYF
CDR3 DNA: TGTGCCAGCGGCGGACTAGCGGGGGGTGATACGCAGTATTTT

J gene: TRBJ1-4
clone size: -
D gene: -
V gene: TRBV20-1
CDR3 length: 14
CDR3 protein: CSARDLTIGGKLFF
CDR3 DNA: TGCAGTGCTAGAGATCTTACAATCGGGGGAAAACTGTTTTTT

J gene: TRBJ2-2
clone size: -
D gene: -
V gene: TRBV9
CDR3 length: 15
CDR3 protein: CASSVDLPNTVELFF
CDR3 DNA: TGTGCCAGCAGCGTAGATCTGCCGAACACCGTGGAGCTGTTTTTT

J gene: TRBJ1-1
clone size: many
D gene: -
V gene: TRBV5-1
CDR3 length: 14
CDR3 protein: CASRLMGGPTEAFF
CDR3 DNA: TGCGCCAGCCGCCTTATGGGGGGGCCTACTGAAGCTTTCTTT

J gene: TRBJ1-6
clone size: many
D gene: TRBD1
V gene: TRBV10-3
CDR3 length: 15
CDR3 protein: CAISETDRVYSPLHF
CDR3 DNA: TGTGCCATCAGTGAGACGGACAGGGTTTACTCACCCCTCCACTTT

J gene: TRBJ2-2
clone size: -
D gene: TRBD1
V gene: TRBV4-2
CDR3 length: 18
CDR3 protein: CASSHVPGQVMNTGELFF
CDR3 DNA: TGTGCCAGCAGCCACGTACCGGGACAGGTTATGAACACCGGGGAGCTGTTTTTT

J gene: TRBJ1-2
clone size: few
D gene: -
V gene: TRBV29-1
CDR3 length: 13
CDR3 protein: CSVETGSFYGYTF
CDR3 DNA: TGCAGCGTAGAGACAGGATCCTTCTATGGCTACACCTTC